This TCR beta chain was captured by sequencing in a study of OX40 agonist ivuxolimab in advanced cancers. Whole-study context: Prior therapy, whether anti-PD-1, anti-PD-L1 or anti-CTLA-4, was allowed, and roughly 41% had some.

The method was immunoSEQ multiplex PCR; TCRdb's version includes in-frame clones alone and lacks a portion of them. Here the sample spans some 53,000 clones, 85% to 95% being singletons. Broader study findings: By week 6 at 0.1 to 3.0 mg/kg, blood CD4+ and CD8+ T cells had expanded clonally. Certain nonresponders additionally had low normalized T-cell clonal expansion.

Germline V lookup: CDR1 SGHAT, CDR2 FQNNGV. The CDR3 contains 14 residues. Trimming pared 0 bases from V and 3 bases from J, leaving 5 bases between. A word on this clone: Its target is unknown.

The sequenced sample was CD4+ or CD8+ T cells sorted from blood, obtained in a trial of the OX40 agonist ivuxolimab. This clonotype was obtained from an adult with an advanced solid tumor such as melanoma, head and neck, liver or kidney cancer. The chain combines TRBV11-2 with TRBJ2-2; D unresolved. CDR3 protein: CASSLDRYTGELFF. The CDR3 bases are TGTGCCAGCAGCTTAGACAGATACACCGGGGAGCTGTTTTTT. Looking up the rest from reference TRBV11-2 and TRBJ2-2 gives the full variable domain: EAGVAQSPRYKIIEKRQSVAFWCNPISGHATLYWYQQILGQGPKLLIQFQNNGVVDDSQLPKDRFSAERLKGVDSTLKIQPAKLEDSAVYLCASSLDRYTGELFFGEGSRLTVL.